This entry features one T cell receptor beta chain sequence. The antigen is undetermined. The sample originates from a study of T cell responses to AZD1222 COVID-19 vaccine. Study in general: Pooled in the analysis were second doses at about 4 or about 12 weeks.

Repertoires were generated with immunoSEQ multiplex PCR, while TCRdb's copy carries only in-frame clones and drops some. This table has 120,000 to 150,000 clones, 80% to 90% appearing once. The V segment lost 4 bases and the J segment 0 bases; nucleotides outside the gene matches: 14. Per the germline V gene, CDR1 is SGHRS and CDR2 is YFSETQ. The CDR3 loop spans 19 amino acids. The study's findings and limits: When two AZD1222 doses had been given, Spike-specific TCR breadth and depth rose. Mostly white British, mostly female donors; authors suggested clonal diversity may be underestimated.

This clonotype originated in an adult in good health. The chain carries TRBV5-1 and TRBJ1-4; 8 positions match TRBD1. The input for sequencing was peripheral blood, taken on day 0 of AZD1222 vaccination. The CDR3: CASSAPAGTGDATNEKLFF. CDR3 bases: TGCGCCAGCAGCGCCCCTGCGGGGACAGGAGACGCAACTAATGAAAAACTGTTTTTT.